The clone carrying this TCR beta chain is medium-sized within its sample. Antigen unknown. The data derive from a study of spatial heterogeneity in lung cancer. Study background: Tumor regions showed TCR transcript counts that correlated strongly with a T cell module score from matched bulk RNA-seq.

Notes on the study in general: Within tumors, counts of expanded alpha and beta TCRs tracked tumor mutation counts. Alpha chains reached an estimated coverage of about 7% of tumor T cells, and beta chains 13% to 15%. Numbers of ubiquitous and regional expanded TCRs tracked ubiquitous and regional nonsynonymous mutation counts, respectively.

The time point was: sample taken at primary tumor resection. Whole RNA obtained from tumor, nontumor lung or frozen PBMC underwent sequencing without sorting. In TCRdb, the 5' RACE reads were re-called with MiXCR into one record per CDR3 protein. The sample has over 5,500 distinct CDR3 sequences; 9.1% are singletons. The CDR3 sequence is 15 residues long. Germline lookup yields CDR1 SNHLY and CDR2 FYNNEI. Trimming left V 5 bases short and J 0 bases short, with 11 bases between. Specimen: lung tumor tissue, collected at surgery. This rearrangement joins TRBV2 to TRBJ1-5, with TRBD1 as a possible D gene (5 bases). The source of this sequence is a female donor with early-stage non-small cell lung cancer. The CDR3 DNA is TGTGCCAGCAGTTCCGGGACCGCTAGCAATCAGCCCCAGCATTTT. This gives the protein CASSSGTASNQPQHF.